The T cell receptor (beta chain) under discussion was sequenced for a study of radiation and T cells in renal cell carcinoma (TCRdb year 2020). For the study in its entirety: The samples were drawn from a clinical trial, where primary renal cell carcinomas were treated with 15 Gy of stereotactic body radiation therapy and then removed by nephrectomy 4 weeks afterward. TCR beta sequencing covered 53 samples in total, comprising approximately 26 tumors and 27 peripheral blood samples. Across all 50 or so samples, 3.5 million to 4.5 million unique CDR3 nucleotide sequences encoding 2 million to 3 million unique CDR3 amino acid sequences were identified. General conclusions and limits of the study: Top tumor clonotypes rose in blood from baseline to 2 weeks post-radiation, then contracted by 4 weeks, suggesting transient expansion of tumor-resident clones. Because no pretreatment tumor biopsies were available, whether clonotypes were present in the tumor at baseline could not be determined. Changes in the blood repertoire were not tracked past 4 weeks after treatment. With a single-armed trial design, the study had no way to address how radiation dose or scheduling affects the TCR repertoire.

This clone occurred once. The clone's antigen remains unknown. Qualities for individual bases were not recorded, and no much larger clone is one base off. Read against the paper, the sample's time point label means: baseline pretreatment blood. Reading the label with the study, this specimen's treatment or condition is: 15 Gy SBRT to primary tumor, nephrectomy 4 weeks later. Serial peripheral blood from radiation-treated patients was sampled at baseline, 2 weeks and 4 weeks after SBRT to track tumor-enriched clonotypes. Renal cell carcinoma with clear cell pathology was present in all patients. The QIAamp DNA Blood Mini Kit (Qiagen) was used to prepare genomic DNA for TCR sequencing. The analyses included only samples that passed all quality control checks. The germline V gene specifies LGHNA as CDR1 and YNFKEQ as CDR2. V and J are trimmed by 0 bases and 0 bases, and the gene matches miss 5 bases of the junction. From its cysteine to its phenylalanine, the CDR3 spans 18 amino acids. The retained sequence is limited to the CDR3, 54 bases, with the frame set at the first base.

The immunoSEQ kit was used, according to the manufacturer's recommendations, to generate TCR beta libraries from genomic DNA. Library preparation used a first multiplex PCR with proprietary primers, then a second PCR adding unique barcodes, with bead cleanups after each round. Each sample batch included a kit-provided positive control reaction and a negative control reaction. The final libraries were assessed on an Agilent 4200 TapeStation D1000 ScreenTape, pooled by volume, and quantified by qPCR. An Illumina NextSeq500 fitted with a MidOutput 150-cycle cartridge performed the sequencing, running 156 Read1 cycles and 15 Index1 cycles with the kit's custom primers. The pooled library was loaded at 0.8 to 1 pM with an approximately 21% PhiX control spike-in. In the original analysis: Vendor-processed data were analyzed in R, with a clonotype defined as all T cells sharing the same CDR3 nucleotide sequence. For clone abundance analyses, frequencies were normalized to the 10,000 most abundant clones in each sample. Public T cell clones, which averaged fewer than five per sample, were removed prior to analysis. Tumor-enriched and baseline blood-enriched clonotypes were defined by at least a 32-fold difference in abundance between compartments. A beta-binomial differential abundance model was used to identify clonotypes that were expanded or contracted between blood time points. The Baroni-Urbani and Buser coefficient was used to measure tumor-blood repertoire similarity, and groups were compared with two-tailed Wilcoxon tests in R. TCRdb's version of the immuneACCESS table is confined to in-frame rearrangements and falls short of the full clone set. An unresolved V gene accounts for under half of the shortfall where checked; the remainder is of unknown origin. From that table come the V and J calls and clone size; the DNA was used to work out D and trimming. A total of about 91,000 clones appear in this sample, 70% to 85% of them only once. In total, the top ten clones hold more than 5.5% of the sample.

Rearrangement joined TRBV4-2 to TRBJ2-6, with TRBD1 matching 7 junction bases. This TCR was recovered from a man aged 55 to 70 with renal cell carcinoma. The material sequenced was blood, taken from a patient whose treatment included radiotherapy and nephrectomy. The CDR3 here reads CASSQDRDSSSGANVLTF. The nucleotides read TGTGCCAGCAGCCAAGATCGGGACAGTAGCTCTGGGGCCAACGTCCTGACTTTC.